These T cell receptor beta chains were read from a single sample in a study of CD8 T cells in Susac syndrome. In TCRdb, the immunoSEQ multiplex PCR reads were re-called with MiXCR into one record per CDR3 protein. In the table there are under 80,000 distinct CDR3 sequences, about 92% of which are singletons. The source material was CD4+ T cells from PBMCs. These TCRs come from a human donor with Susac syndrome. The conserved cysteine and the conserved F or W are not part of the CDR3 here. The order of the fields is V gene, J gene, CDR3 protein.

>TRBV7-9|TRBJ1-1
ASSLRYRANTEAF
>TRBV11-3|TRBJ2-1
ASSFRGGFNEQF
>TRBV7-2|TRBJ1-1
ASNEGGRNTEAF
>TRBV15|TRBJ1-2
ATSTSGTGVGGYT
>TRBV7-9|TRBJ1-4
ASSFKQVNEKLF
>TRBV2|TRBJ2-5
ASTQETQY
>TRBV7-6|TRBJ2-3
ASSFSLRDTQY
>TRBV2|TRBJ2-7
ASSLGQYISYEQY
>TRBV5-6|TRBJ2-7
ASSLGLAGREQY
>TRBV2|TRBJ2-4
ASRAGIAKNIQY
>TRBV27|TRBJ2-2
ASRTEGQLF
>TRBV2|TRBJ2-6
ASSPSGANVLT
>TRBV20-1|TRBJ2-2
SGEGGTGELF
>TRBV30|TRBJ1-1
AWLRTTEAF
>TRBV6-5|TRBJ2-2
ASSFAPNTGELF
>TRBV11-2|TRBJ2-3
ASSRRQDNTDTQY
>TRBV7-2|TRBJ2-2
ASSSRQGPNTGELF
>TRBV4-2|TRBJ2-3
ASSQDGLESSDTQY
>TRBV18|TRBJ2-3
ASSPMGSGTDTQY
>TRBV3-1|TRBJ2-7
ASSQGTSGSSEQY
>TRBV20-1|TRBJ1-6
SARVGGRALKGNSPLH
>TRBV5-1|TRBJ2-5
ASSNRGQETQY
>TRBV2|TRBJ1-5
AGNKDRLSNQPQH
>TRBV12-3/TRBV12-4|TRBJ1-5
ASSFTATDQPQH
>TRBV12-5|TRBJ1-4
ASGLYKPTNEKLF
>TRBV27|TRBJ2-7
ASSSPRTGGEQY
>TRBV18|TRBJ1-5
ASSPEQGAQPQH
>TRBV6-2/TRBV6-3|TRBJ2-1
ASSYAESSYNEQF
>TRBV18|TRBJ1-1
ASSPTFGVRTEAF
>TRBV3-1|TRBJ2-5
ASSQAHRRETQY
>TRBV4-3|TRBJ2-5
ASSQHPRETQY
>TRBV6-1|TRBJ2-7
ASSPGSITYEQY
>TRBV7-3|TRBJ2-3
ASSLGLFTDTQY
>TRBV5-1|TRBJ2-3
ASSGLARDTQY
>TRBV21-1|TRBJ1-1
ARDSTEAF
>TRBV12-5|TRBJ1-5
ASGLTRDRGLLYSNQPQH
>TRBV24-1|TRBJ2-3
ATSGITDTQY
>TRBV19|TRBJ2-1
ATVPGQGDYNEQF
>TRBV5-1|TRBJ2-7
ASATGTQYEQY
>TRBV19|TRBJ1-5
ASRKDRGSYQPQH
>TRBV20-1|TRBJ1-6
SAQMPPPYSPLH
>TRBV2|TRBJ2-1
ASSNRGTTGTNNEQF
>TRBV30|TRBJ2-1
AWSRGQAQF
>TRBV29-1|TRBJ2-7
SVGRGTRKDEQY
>TRBV20-1|TRBJ1-1
SAPTIVTEAF
>TRBV7-2|TRBJ2-5
ASSFPWGSGGAVEETQY
>TRBV13|TRBJ2-5
ASSPERGDIRETQY